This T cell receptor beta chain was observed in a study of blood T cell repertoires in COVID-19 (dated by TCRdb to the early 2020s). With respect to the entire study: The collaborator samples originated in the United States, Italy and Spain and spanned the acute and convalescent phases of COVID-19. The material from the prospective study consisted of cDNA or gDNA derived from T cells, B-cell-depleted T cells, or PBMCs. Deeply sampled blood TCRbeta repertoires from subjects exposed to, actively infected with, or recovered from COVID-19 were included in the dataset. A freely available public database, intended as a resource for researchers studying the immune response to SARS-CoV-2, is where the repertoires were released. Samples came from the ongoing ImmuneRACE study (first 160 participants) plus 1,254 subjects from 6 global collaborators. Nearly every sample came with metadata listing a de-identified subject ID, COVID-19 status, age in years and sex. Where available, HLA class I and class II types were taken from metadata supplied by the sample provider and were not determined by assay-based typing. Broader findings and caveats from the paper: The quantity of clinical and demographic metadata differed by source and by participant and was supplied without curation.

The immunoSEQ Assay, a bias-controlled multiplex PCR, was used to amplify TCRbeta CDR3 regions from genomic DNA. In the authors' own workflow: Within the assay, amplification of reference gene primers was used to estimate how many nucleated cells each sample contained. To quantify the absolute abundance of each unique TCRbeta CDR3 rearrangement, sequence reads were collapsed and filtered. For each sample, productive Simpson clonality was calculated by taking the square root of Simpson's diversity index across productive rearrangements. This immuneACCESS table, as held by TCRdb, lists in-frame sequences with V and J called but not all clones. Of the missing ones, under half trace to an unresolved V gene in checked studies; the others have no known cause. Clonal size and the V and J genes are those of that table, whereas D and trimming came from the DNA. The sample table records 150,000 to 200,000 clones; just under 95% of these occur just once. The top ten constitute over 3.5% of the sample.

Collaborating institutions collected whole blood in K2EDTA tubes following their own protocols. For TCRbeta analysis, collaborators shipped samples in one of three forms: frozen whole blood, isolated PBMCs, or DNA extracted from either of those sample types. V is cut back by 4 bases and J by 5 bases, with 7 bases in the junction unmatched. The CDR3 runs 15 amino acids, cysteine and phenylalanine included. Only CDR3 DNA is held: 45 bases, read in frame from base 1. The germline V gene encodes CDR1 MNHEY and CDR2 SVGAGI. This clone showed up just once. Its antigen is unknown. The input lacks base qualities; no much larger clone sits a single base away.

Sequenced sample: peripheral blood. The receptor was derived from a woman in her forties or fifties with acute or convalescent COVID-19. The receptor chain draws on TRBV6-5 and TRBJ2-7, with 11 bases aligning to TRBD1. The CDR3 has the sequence CASSWARTGGDEQYF. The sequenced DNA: TGTGCCAGCAGTTGGGCCCGGACAGGGGGCGACGAGCAGTACTTC.